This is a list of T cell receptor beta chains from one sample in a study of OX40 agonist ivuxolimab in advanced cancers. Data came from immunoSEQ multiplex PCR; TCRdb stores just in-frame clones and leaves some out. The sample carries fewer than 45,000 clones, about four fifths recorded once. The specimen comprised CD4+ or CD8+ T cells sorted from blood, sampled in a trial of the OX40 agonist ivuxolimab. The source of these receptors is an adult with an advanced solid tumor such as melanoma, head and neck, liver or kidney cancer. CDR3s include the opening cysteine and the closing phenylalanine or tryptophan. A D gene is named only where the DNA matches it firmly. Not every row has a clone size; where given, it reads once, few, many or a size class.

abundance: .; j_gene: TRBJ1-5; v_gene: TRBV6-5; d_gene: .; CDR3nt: TGTGCCAGCAGTTTACAGGGTTCGCGCAATCAGCCCCAGCATTTT; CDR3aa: CASSLQGSRNQPQHF
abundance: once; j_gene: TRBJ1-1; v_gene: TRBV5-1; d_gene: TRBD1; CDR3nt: TGCGCCAGCAGCTTCACAGGGGCCGTCGGGGTGAACACTGAAGCTTTCTTT; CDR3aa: CASSFTGAVGVNTEAFF
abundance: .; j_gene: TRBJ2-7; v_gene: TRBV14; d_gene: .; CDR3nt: TGTGCCAGCAGCCGTAGTATTAGGGGCCAATACGAGCAGTACTTC; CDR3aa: CASSRSIRGQYEQYF
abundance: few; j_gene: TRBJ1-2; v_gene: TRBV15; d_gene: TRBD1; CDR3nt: TGTGCCACCAGCAGAGAAACAGGGGGCTCTAGAGGTGGCTACACCTTC; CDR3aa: CATSRETGGSRGGYTF
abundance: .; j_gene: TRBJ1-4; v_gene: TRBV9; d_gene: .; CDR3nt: TGTGCCAGCAGCCTGGGGGGGGGTGCGGCCCCAATAAATGAAAAACTGTTTTTT; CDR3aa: CASSLGGGAAPINEKLFF
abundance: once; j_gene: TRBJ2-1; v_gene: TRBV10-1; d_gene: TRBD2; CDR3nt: TGCGCCAGCAGTGAGCATGGGGGGGAAGCCTTCGGTGAGCAGTTCTTC; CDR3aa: CASSEHGGEAFGEQFF
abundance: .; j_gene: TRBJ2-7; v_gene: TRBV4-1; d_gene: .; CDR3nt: TGCGCCAGCAGCCAAGAAGAGACGGGGGCGATATTCTCCTACGAGCAGTACTTC; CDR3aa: CASSQEETGAIFSYEQYF
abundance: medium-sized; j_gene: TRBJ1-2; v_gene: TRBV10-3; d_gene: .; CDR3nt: TGTGCCATCAGTGGCGCGGCAGACGTCGGGCGCTACACCTTC; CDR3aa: CAISGAADVGRYTF
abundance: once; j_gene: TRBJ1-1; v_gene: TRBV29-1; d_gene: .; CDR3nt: TGCAGCGTTTGCGGGCAGCTGAACACTGAAGCTTTCTTT; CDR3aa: CSVCGQLNTEAFF
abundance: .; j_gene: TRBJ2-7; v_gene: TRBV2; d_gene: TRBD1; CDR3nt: TGTGCCAGCAGTGGATCCGGGACAGGTTACTACGAGCAGTACTTC; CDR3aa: CASSGSGTGYYEQYF
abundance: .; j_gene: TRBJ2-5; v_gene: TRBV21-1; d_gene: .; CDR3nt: TGTGCCACCCAAGCCCCGACCAGGGGGAGACAAGAGACCCAGTACTTC; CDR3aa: CATQAPTRGRQETQYF
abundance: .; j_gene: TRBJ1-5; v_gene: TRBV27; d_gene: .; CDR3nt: TGTGCCAGCAGTTTAACGGGGCCGAATCAGCCCCAGCATTTT; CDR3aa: CASSLTGPNQPQHF
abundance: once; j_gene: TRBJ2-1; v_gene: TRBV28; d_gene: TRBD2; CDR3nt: TGTGCCAGCAGCGGGGGGAGCTACAATGAGCAGTTCTTC; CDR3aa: CASSGGSYNEQFF
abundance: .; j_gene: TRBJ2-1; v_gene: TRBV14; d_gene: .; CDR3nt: TGTGCCAGCAGCCAAGATTTGCCGTCGAAGCAGTTCTTC; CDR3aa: CASSQDLPSKQFF
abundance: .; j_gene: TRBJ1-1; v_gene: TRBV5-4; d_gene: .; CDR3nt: TGTGCCAGCAGCCCGAGGTGGGCTTCGGACACTGAAGCTTTCTTT; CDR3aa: CASSPRWASDTEAFF
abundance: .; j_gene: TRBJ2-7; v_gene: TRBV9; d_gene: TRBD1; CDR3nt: TGTGCCAGCAGCGTAGGAGTAATCGGGACAGGGGGATCATGGGAGCAGTACTTC; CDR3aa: CASSVGVIGTGGSWEQYF
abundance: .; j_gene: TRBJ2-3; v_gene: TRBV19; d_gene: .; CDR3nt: TGTGCCAGTAGTATCCTCGGTTCTTTCACAGATACGCAGTATTTT; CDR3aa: CASSILGSFTDTQYF
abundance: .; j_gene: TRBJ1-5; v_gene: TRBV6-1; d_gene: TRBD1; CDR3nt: TGTGCCAGCAGTCCGGGACAGAGTTATCAGCCCCAGCATTTT; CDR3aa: CASSPGQSYQPQHF
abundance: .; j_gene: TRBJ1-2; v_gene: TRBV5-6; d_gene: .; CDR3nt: TGTGCCAGCAGCTTGAACGGGTTATATGGCTACACCTTC; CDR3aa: CASSLNGLYGYTF
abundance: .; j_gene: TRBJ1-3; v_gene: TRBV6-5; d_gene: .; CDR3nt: TGTGCCAGCAGTTACTCTAGGGGGGCGGCTGGAAACACCATATATTTT; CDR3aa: CASSYSRGAAGNTIYF
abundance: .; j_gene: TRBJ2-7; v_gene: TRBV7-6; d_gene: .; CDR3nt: TGTGCCAGCAGCTTAGCAGTTGGGCGCCAGGGCTACGAGCAGTACTTC; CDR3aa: CASSLAVGRQGYEQYF
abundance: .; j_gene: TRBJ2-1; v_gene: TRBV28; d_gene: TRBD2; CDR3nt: TGTGCCAGCAGTTTAGCTTCGATAGCGGGAAATGAGCAGTTCTTC; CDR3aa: CASSLASIAGNEQFF
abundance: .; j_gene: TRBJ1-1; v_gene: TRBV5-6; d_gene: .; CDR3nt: TGTGCCAGCAGCTTGCCTCCGGGACGTCTGAACACTGAAGCTTTCTTT; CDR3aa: CASSLPPGRLNTEAFF
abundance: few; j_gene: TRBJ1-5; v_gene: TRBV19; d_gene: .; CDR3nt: TGTGCCAGTAGTCGCGGGACGAATAGCAATCAGCCCCAGCATTTT; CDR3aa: CASSRGTNSNQPQHF
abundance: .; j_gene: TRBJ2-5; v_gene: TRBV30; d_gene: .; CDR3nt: TGTGCCTGCACCTCCGAAGAGACCCAGTACTTC; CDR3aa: CACTSEETQYF
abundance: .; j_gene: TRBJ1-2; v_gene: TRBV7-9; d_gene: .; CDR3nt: TGTGCCAGCAGCTTAGTCAGCTTCCGCGGCTACACCTTC; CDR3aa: CASSLVSFRGYTF
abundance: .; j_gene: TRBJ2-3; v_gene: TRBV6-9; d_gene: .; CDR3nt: TGTGCCAGCAGGACCACAGATACGCAGTATTTT; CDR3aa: CASRTTDTQYF
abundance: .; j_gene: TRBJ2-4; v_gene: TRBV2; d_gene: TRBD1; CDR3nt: TGTGCCAGTCTCGGGGACAGCAAAAACATTCAGTACTTC; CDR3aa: CASLGDSKNIQYF